The present TCR beta chain was sequenced within a study of cytomegalovirus exposure and HLA in healthy donors. V was pared by 3 bases and J by 0 bases, with 4 bases of the junction left unmatched. Germline V lookup: CDR1 SGDLS, CDR2 YYNGEE. The CDR3 totals 16 residues. Primers: 60 Vbeta forward and 13 Jbeta reverse. Using immunoSEQ multiplex PCR, the repertoire was profiled, and TCRdb retains in-frame clones only, with some absent. The table lists approximately 150,000 clones, around four fifths of them singletons. As regards this clone: The antigen remains unidentified.

The study, taken as a whole, reports: Several V segments, TRBV6-2 and TRBV6-3 among them, could not be told apart and were dropped. The study carried out a later analysis of TCR beta sequences. It associated 15,000 to 20,000 of them with specific HLA alleles at a false discovery rate of 0.05.

The genes are TRBV9 and TRBJ2-1; the match to TRBD1 covers 9 bases. The receptor was derived from a male donor in good health and CMV-seronegative. The sample comprised PBMCs. Written as DNA, the CDR3 is TGTGCCAGCAGCGCCAGACAGGGGGACTCCTACAATGAGCAGTTCTTC. This codes for CASSARQGDSYNEQFF.